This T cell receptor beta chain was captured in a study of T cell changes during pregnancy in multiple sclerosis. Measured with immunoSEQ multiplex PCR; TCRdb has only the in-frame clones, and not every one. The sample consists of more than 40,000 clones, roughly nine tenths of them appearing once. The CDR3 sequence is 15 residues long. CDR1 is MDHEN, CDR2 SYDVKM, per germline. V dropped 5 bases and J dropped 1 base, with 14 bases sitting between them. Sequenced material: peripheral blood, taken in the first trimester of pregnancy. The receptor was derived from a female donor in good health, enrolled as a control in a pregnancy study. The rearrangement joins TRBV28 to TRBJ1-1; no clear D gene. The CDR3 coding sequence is TGTGCCAGCAGTGTAACGGGAGTAGGGAACACTGAAGCTTTCTTT. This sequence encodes CASSVTGVGNTEAFF.